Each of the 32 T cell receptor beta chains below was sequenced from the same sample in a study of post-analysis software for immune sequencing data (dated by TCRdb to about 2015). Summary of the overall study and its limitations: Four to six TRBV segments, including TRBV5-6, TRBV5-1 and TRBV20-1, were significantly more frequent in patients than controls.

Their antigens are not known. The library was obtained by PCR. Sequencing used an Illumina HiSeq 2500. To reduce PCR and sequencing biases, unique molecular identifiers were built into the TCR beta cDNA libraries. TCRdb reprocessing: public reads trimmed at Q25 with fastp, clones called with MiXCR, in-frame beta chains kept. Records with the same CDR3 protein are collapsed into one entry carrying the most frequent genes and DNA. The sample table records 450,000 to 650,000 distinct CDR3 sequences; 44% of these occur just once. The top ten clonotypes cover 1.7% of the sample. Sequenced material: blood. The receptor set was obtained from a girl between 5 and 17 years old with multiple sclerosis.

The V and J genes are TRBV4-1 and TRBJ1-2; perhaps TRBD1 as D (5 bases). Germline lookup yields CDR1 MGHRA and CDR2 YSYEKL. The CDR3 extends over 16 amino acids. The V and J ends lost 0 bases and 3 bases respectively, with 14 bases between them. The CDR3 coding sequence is TGCGCCAGCAGCCAAGATCGTCTGGTGGGGGACTATGGCTACACCTTC. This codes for CASSQDRLVGDYGYTF.

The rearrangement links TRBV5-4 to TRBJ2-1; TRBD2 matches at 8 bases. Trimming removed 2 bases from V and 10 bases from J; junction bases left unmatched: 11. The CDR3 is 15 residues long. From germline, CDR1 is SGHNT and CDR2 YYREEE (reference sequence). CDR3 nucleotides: TGTGCCAGCAGCTTAGCGGGGGAGGCCTCGTCCGAGCAGTTCTTC. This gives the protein CASSLAGEASSEQFF. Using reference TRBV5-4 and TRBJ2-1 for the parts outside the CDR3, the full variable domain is ETGVTQSPTHLIKTRGQQVTLRCSSQSGHNTVSWYQQALGQGPQFIFQYYREEENGRGNFPPRFSGLQFPNYSSELNVNALELDDSALYLCASSLAGEASSEQFFGPGTRLTVL.

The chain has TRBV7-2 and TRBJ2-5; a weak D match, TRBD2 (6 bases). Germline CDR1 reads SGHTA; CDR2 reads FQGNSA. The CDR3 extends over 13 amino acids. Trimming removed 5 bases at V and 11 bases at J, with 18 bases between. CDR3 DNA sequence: TGTGCCAGCAGCCCCGACTCTACTCGGGAGCAGTACTTC. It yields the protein CASSPDSTREQYF.

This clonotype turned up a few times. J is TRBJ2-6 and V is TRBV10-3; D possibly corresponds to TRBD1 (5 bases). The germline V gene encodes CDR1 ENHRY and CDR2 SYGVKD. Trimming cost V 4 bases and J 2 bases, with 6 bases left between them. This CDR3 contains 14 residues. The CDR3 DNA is TGTGCCATCAGTGTGGGGCCTGGGGCCAACGTCCTGACTTTC. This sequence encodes CAISVGPGANVLTF.

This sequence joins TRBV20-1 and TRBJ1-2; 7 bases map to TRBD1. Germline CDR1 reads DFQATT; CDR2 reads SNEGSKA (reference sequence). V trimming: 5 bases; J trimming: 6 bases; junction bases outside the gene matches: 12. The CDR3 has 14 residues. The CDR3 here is CSAGNRGSGDGYTF. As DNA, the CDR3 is TGCAGTGCTGGAAACAGGGGCTCGGGGGATGGCTACACCTTC.

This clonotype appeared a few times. The CDR3 DNA reads as TGTGCCAGCACCGGCTCCTATAATTCACCCCTCCACTTT. Protein sequence: CASTGSYNSPLHF. V is TRBV12-3 or TRBV12-4 and J is TRBJ1-6; D remains unclear. This CDR3 region has 13 residues. With 7 bases removed from V and 0 bases from J, the gap between germline ends came to 4 bases.

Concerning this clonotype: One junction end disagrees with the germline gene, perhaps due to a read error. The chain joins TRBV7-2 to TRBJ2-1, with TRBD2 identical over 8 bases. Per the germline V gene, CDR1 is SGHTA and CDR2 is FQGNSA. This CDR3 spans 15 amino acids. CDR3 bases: TGTGCCAGCAGCTCGGGGGGGACCTTCTACAACGAGCAGTTCTTC. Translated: CASSSGGTFYNEQFF.

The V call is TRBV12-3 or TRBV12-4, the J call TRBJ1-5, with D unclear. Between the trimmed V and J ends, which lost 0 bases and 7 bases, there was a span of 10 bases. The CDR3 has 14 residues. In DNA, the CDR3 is TGTGCCAGCAGTTTAGCGCCCGGGCGCCAGCCCCAGCATTTT. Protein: CASSLAPGRQPQHF.

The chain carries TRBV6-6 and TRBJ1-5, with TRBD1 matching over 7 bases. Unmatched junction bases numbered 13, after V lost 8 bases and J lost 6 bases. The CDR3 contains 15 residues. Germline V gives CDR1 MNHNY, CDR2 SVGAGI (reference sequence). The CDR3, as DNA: TGTGCCAGCGGCCAATCGGAGGGGGCAGGTCAGCCCCAGCATTTT. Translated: CASGQSEGAGQPQHF.

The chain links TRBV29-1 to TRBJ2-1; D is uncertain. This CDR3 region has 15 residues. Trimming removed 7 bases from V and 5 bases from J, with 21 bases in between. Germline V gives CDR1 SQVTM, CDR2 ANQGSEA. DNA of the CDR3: TGCAGCGCGCGAATCCGGGCGCAATCAGACAATGAGCAGTTCTTC. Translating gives CSARIRAQSDNEQFF.

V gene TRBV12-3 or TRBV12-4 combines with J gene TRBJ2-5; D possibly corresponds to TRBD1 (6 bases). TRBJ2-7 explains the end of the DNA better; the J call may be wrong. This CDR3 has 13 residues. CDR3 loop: CASSPDSAYEQYF. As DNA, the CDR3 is TGTGCCAGCAGCCCGGACAGTGCGTACGAGCAGTACTTC.

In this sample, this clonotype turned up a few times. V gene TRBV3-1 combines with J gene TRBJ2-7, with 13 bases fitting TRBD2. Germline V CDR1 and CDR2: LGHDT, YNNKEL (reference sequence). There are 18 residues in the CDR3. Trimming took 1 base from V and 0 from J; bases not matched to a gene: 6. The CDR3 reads CASSQAGTSGKSSYEQYF. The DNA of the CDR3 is TGTGCCAGCAGCCAAGCCGGGACTAGCGGGAAGAGCTCCTACGAGCAGTACTTC.

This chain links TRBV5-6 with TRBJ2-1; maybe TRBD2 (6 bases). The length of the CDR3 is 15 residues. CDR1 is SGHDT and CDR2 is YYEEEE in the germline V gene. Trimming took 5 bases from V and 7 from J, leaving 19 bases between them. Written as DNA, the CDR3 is TGTGCCAGCAGTCGTGGAGGGGATGGATGGAATGAGCAGTTCTTC. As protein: CASSRGGDGWNEQFF.

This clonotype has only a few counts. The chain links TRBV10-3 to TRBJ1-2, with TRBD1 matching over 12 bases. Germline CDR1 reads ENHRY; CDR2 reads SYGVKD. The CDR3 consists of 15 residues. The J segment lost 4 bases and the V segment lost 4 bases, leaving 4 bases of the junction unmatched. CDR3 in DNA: TGTGCCATCAGTGTCGGGACAGGGGGCGCCTATGGCTACACCTTC. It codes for CAISVGTGGAYGYTF.

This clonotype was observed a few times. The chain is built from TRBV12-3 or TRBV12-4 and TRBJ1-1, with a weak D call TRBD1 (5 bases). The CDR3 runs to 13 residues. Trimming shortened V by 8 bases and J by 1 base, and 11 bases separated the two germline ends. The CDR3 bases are TGTGCCAGCCGGGGCCAGACGAACACTGAAGCTTTCTTT. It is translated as CASRGQTNTEAFF.

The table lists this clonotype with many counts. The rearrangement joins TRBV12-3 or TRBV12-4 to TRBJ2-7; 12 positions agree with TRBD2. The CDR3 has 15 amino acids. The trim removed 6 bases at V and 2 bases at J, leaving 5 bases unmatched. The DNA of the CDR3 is TGTGCCAGCAGACCTAGCGGGGGGGTTCCCTACGAGCAGTACTTC. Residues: CASRPSGGVPYEQYF.

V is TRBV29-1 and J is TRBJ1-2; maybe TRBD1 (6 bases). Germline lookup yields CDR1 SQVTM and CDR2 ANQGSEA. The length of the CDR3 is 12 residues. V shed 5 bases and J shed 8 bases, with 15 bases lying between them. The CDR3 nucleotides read TGCAGCGTTACGACAGACAGGTTGGGCTACACCTTC. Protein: CSVTTDRLGYTF.

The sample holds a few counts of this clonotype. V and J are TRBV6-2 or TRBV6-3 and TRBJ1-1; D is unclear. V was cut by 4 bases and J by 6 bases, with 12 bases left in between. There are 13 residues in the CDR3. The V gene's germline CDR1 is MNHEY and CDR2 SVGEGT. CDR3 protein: CASSLRDMAEAFF. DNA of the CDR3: TGTGCCAGCAGTTTGAGGGATATGGCTGAAGCTTTCTTT.

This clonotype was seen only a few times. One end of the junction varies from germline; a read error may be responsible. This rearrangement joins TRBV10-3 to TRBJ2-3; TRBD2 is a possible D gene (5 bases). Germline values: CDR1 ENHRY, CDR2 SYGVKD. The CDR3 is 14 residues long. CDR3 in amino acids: CAISDPGGSDTQYF. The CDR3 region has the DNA TGTGCCATCAGTGACCCCGGCGGGTCAGATACACAGTATTTT.

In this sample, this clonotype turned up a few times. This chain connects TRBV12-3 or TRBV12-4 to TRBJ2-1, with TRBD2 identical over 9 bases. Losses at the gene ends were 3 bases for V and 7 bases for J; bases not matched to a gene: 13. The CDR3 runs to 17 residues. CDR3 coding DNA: TGTGCCAGCAGTTTTGAGGGTGCGGGAGGGCATGGGAATGAGCAGTTCTTC. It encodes CASSFEGAGGHGNEQFF.

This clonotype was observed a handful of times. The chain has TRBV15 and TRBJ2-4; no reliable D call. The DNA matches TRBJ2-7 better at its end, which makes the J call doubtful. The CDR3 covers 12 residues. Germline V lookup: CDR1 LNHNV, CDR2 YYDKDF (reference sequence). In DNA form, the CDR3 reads TGTGCCACCAGCAGAGAGGAGAGCGAGCAGTACTTC. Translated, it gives CATSREESEQYF.

CDR3 sequence (DNA): TGCGCCAGCAGCTTGGCCGCGGGTCCCCCCCAAGAGACCCAGTACTTC. This sequence encodes CASSLAAGPPQETQYF. V is TRBV5-1 and J is TRBJ2-5, with D possibly being TRBD2 (5 bases). CDR1 and CDR2 (germline): SGHRS, YFSETQ. Trimming took 0 bases from V and 1 from J, leaving 13 bases between them. The CDR3 is 16 amino acids.

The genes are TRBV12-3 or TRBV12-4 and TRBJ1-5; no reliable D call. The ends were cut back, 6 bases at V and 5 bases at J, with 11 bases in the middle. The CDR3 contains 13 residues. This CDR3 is CASRAAGDQPQHF. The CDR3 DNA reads TGTGCCAGCAGAGCTGCCGGGGATCAGCCCCAGCATTTT.

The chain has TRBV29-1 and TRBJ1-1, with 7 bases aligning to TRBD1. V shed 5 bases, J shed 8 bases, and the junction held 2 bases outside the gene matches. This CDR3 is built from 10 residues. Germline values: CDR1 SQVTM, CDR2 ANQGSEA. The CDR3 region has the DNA TGCAGCGTTATGACAGGGGAAGCTTTCTTT. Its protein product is CSVMTGEAFF.

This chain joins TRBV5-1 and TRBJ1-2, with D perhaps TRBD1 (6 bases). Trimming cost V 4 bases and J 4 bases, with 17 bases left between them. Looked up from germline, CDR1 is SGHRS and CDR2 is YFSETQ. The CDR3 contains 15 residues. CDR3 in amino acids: CASSPDAGVTYGYTF. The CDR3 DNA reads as TGCGCCAGCAGCCCGGACGCAGGGGTTACCTATGGCTACACCTTC.

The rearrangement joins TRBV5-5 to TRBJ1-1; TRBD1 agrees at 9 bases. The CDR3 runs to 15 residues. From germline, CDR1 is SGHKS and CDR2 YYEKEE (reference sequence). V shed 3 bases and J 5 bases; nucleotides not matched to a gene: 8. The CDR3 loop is CASSWGQGPRTEAFF. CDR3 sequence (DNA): TGTGCCAGCAGCTGGGGACAGGGACCAAGGACTGAAGCTTTCTTT.

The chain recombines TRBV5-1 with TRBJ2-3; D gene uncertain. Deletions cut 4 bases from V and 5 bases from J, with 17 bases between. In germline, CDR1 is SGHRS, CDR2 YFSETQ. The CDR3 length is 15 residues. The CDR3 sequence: CASSPAPGQGDTQYF. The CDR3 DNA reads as TGCGCCAGCAGCCCAGCCCCTGGTCAAGGAGATACGCAGTATTTT.

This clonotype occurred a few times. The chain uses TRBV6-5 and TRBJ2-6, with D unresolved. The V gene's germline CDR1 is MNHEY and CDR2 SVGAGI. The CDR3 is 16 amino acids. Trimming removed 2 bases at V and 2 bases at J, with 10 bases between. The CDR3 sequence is CASSYETDTGANVLTF. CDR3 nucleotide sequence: TGTGCCAGCAGTTACGAGACTGACACTGGGGCCAACGTCCTGACTTTC.

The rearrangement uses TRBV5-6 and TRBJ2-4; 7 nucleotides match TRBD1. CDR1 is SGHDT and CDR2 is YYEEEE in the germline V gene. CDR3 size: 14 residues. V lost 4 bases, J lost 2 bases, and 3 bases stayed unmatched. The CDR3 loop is CASSRGQSKNIQYF. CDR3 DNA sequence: TGTGCCAGCAGCCGGGGACAGTCCAAAAACATTCAGTACTTC. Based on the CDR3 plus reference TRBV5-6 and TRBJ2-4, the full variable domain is DAGVTQSPTHLIKTRGQQVTLRCSPKSGHDTVSWYQQALGQGPQFIFQYYEEEERQRGNFPDRFSGHQFPNYSSELNVNALLLGDSALYLCASSRGQSKNIQYFGAGTRLSVL.

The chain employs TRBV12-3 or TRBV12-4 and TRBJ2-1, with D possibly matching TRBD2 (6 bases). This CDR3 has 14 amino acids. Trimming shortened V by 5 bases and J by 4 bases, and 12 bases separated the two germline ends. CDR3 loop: CASSRRESYNEQFF. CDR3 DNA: TGTGCCAGCAGTCGCCGGGAGTCTTACAATGAGCAGTTCTTC.

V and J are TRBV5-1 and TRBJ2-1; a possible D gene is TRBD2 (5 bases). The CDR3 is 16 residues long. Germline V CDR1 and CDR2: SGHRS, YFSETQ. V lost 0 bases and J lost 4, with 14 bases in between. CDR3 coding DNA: TGCGCCAGCAGCTTGGTCCTCGAGCGGAAATACAATGAGCAGTTCTTC. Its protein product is CASSLVLERKYNEQFF.

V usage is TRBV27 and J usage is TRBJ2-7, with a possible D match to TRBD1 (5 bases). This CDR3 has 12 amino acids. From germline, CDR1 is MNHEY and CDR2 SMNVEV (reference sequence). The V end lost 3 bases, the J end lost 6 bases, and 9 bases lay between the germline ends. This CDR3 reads CASSFEGAEQYF. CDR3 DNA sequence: TGTGCCAGCAGTTTCGAAGGGGCCGAGCAGTACTTC.